The entry below describes one T cell receptor (beta chain). Antigen specificity is unknown. Researchers grouped second doses given at about 4 or about 12 weeks into one pool. The data were produced by immunoSEQ multiplex PCR, yet TCRdb's version contains in-frame clones alone and is incomplete. The sample has over 50,000 clones; roughly 80% are singletons. The data originate from a study of T cell responses to AZD1222 COVID-19 vaccine. Study observations and caveats: Clonal diversity may have been underestimated in mostly white British donors. Repertoire sampling occurred only after the peak T cell response.

Germline trimming cut 6 bases from V and 2 bases from J; bases unmatched to any gene: 5. The CDR3 sequence is 14 residues long. Germline-derived CDR1 and CDR2 are MNHEY and SVGAGI. The rearrangement uses TRBV6-5 and TRBJ2-3; 7 positions match TRBD1. The sample consisted of peripheral blood, taken 28 days after the second AZD1222 dose. This receptor was obtained from an adult who received the AZD1222 COVID-19 vaccine. CDR3 bases: TGTGCCAGCAGCCGTGGGACAGACACAGATACGCAGTATTTT. Translation gives CASSRGTDTDTQYF.